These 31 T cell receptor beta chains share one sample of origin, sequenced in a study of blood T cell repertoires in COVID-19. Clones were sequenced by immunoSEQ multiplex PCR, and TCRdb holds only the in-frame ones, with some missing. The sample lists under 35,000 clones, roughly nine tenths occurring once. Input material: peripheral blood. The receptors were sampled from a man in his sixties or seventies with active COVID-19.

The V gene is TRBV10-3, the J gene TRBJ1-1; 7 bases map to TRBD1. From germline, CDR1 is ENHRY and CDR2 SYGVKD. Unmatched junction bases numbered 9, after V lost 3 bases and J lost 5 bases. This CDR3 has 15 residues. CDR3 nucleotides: TGTGCCATCAGTGAAGGGGGCAGGGGATGGACTGAAGCTTTCTTT. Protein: CAISEGGRGWTEAFF.

CDR3 protein: CASSPGTSYETQYF. The CDR3, as DNA: TGCGCCAGCAGCCCCGGGACAAGTTATGAGACCCAGTACTTC. The chain is built from TRBV5-1 and TRBJ2-5, with D possibly TRBD1 on 6 matching bases. CDR1 is SGHRS, CDR2 YFSETQ, per germline. Trimming cost V 4 bases and J 5 bases, with 15 bases left between them. This CDR3 has 14 residues.

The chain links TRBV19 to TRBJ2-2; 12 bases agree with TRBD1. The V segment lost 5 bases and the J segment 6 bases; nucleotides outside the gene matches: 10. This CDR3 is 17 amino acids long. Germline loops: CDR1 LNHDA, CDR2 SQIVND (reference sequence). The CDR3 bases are TGTGCCAGTAGTCTAGGACCCGGGACAGGGGGCCCCGGGGAGCTGTTTTTT. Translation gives CASSLGPGTGGPGELFF.

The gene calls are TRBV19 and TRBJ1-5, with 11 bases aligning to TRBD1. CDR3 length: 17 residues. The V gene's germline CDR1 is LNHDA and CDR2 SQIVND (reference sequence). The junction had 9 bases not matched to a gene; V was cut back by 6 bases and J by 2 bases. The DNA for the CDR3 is TGTGCCAGTAGGGGGACAGGGGGAAGGAGTGGCAATCAGCCCCAGCATTTT. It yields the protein CASRGTGGRSGNQPQHF.

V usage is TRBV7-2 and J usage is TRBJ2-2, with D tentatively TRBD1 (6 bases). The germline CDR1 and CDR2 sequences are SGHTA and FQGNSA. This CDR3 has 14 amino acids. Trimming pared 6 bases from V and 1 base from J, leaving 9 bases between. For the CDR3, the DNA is TGTGCCAGCAGGGGACATCTGAACACCGGGGAGCTGTTTTTT. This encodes CASRGHLNTGELFF.

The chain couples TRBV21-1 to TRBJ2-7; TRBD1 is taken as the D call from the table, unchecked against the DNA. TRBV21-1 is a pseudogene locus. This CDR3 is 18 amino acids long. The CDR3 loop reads CASSNPVSETGGFHEQYF. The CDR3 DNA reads TGTGCCAGCAGCAATCCAGTTTCGGAGACAGGAGGTTTCCACGAGCAGTACTTC.

CDR3 sequence reads: CASSAEETQYF. Written as DNA, the CDR3 is TGCGCCAGCAGCGCGGAAGAGACCCAGTACTTC. The chain couples TRBV10-2 to TRBJ2-5; D is unclear. The CDR3 contains 11 residues. The germline V gene encodes CDR1 WSHSY and CDR2 SAAADI. V shed 6 bases and J shed 3 bases, with 5 bases lying between them.

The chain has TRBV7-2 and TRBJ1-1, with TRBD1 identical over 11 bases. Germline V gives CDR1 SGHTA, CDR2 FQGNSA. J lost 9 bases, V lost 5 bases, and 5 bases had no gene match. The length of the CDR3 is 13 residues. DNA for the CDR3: TGTGCCAGCAGCGGAGGGGACAGGGGGAAAGCTTTCTTT. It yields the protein CASSGGDRGKAFF.

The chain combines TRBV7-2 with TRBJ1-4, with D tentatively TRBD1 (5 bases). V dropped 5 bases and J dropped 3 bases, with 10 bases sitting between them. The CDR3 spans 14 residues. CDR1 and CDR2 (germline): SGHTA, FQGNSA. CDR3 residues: CASSPGLSNEKLFF. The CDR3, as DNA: TGTGCCAGCAGCCCGGGACTATCTAATGAAAAACTGTTTTTT.

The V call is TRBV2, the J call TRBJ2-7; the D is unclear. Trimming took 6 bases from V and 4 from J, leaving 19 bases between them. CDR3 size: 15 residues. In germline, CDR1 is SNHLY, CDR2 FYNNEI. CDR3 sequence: CASSDPTHTLYEQYF. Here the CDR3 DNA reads TGTGCCAGCAGCGACCCGACTCACACCCTATACGAGCAGTACTTC.

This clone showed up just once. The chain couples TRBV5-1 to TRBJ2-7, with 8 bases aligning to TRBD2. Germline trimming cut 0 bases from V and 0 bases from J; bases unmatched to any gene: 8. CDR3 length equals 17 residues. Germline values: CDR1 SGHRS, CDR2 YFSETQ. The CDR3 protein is CASSLVPSGGSSYEQYF. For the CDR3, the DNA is TGCGCCAGCAGCTTGGTTCCCAGCGGGGGAAGCTCCTACGAGCAGTACTTC. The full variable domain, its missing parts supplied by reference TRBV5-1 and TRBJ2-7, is KAGVTQTPRYLIKTRGQQVTLSCSPISGHRSVSWYQQTPGQGLQFLFEYFSETQRNKGNFPGRFSGRQFSNSRSEMNVSTLELGDSALYLCASSLVPSGGSSYEQYFGPGTRLTVT.

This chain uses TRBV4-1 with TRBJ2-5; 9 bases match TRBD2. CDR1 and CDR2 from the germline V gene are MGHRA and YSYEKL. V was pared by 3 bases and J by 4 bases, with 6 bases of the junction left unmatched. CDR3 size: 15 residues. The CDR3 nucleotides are TGCGCCAGCAGCCAGGAACTAGCGGGTACAGAGACCCAGTACTTC. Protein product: CASSQELAGTETQYF.

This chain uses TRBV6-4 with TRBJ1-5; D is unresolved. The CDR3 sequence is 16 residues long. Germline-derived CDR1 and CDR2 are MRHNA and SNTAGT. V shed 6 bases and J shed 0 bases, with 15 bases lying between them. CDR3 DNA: TGTGCCAGCAGGGAGGGCAAAAAGGGTAGCAATCAGCCCCAGCATTTT. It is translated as CASREGKKGSNQPQHF.

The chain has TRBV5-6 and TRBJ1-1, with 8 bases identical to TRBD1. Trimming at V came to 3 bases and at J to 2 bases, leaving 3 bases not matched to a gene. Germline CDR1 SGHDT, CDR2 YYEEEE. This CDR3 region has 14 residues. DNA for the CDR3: TGTGCCAGCAGCTGGACAGGGTTAAACACTGAAGCTTTCTTT. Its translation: CASSWTGLNTEAFF. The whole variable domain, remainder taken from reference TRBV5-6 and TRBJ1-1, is DAGVTQSPTHLIKTRGQQVTLRCSPKSGHDTVSWYQQALGQGPQFIFQYYEEEERQRGNFPDRFSGHQFPNYSSELNVNALLLGDSALYLCASSWTGLNTEAFFGQGTRLTVV.

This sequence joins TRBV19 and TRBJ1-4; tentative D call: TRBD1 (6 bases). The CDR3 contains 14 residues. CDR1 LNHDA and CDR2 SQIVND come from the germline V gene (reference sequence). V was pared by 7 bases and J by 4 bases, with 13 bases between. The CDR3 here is CASKEQGFNEKLFF. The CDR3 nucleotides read TGTGCCAGTAAGGAACAGGGCTTTAATGAAAAACTGTTTTTT.

The CDR3 spells CASSPLTGSSDTQYF. DNA for the CDR3: TGCGCCAGCAGCCCATTGACAGGGAGTTCAGATACGCAGTATTTT. This rearrangement joins TRBV5-1 to TRBJ2-3; 7 bases match TRBD1. After removal of 4 bases from V and 4 bases from J, the junction contained 9 bases not matched to a gene. The CDR3 sequence is 15 residues long. From germline, CDR1 is SGHRS and CDR2 YFSETQ.

The CDR3 is CASSSGTGVEKLFF. CDR3 DNA sequence: TGTGCCAGCAGCTCGGGGACAGGGGTCGAAAAACTGTTTTTT. The chain recombines TRBV6-6 with TRBJ1-4, with 10 positions matching TRBD1. This CDR3 comprises 14 residues. Germline CDR1 is MNHNY and CDR2 is SVGAGI (reference sequence). After removal of 6 bases from V and 8 bases from J, the junction contained 6 bases not matched to a gene.

The CDR3 DNA reads as TGCGCCAGCAGCTTGGAACGGGGTGGTCAGCCCCAGCATTTT. This sequence encodes CASSLERGGQPQHF. V is TRBV5-1 and J is TRBJ1-5; D unresolved. The V and J ends lost 0 bases and 6 bases respectively, with 10 bases between them. Germline CDR1 SGHRS, CDR2 YFSETQ. This CDR3 is 14 amino acids long. Together with reference TRBV5-1 and TRBJ1-5, the CDR3 gives the full variable domain: KAGVTQTPRYLIKTRGQQVTLSCSPISGHRSVSWYQQTPGQGLQFLFEYFSETQRNKGNFPGRFSGRQFSNSRSEMNVSTLELGDSALYLCASSLERGGQPQHFGDGTRLSIL.

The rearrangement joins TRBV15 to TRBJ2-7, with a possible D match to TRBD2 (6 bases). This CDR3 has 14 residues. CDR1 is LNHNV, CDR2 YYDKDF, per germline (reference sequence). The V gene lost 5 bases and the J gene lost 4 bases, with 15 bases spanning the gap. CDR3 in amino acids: CATSPQSGLYEQYF. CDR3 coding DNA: TGTGCCACCAGCCCACAGAGCGGGCTATACGAGCAGTACTTC. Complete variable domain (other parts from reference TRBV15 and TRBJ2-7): DAMVIQNPRYQVTQFGKPVTLSCSQTLNHNVMYWYQQKSSQAPKLLFHYYDKDFNNEADTPDNFQSRRPNTSFCFLDIRSPGLGDTAMYLCATSPQSGLYEQYFGPGTRLTVT.

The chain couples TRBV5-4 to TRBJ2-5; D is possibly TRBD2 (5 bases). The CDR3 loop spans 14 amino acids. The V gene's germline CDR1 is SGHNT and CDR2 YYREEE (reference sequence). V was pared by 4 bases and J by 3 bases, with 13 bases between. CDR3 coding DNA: TGTGCCAGCAGCACGACCGGGATAAAAGAGACCCAGTACTTC. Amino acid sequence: CASSTTGIKETQYF.

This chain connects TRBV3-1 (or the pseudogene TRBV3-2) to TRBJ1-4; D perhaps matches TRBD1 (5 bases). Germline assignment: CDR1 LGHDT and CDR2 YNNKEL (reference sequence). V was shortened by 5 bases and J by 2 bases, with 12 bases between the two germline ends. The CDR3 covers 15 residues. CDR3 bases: TGTGCCAGCAGCTACCCGGGACTGACTAATGAAAAACTGTTTTTT. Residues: CASSYPGLTNEKLFF.

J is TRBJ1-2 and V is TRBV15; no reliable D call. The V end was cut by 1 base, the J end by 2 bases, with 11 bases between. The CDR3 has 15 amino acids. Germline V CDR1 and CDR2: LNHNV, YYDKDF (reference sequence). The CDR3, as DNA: TGTGCCACCAGCAGAGCGGTTGGAGTGAACTATGGCTACACCTTC. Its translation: CATSRAVGVNYGYTF. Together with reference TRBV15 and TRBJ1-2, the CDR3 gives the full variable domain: DAMVIQNPRYQVTQFGKPVTLSCSQTLNHNVMYWYQQKSSQAPKLLFHYYDKDFNNEADTPDNFQSRRPNTSFCFLDIRSPGLGDTAMYLCATSRAVGVNYGYTFGSGTRLTVV.

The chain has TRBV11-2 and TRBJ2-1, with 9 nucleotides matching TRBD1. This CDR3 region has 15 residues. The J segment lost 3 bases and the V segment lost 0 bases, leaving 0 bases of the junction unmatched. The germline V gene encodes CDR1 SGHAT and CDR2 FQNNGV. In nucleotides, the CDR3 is TGTGCCAGCAGCTTAGAGGGACAGGGCTACAATGAGCAGTTCTTC. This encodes CASSLEGQGYNEQFF.

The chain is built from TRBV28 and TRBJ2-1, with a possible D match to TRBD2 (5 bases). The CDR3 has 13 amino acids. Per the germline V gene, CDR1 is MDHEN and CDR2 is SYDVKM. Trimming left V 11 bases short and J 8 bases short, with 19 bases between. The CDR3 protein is CASNLWLGDEQFF. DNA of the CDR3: TGTGCCTCAAACTTATGGCTCGGGGATGAGCAGTTCTTC.

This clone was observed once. The chain's CDR3 is CASSGRTGRTHYGYTF. The DNA of the CDR3 is TGTGCCAGCAGCGGTAGGACAGGCAGGACCCACTATGGCTACACCTTC. The chain links TRBV9 to TRBJ1-2; the match to TRBD1 covers 7 bases. The length of the CDR3 is 16 residues. With 3 bases clipped from V and 3 bases from J, the junction kept 11 bases outside the gene matches. CDR1 SGDLS and CDR2 YYNGEE come from the germline V gene.

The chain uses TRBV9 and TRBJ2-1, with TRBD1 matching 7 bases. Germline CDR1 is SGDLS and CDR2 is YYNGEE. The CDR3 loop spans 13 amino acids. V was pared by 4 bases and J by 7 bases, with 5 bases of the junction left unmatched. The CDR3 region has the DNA TGTGCCAGCAGCACACAGGGGACAAATGAGCAGTTCTTC. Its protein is CASSTQGTNEQFF.

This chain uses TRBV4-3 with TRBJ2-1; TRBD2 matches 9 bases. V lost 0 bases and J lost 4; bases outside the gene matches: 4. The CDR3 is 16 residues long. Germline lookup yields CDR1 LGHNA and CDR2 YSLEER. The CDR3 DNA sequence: TGCGCCAGCAGCCAAGACGTAGCGGGAGCGTACAATGAGCAGTTCTTC. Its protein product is CASSQDVAGAYNEQFF.

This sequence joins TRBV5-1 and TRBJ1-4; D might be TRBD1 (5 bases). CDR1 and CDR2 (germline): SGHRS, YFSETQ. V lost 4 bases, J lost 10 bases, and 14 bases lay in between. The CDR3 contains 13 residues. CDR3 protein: CASSPPQVGKLFF. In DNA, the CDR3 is TGCGCCAGCAGCCCACCACAGGTGGGAAAACTGTTTTTT. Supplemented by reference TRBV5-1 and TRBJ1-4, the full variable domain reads KAGVTQTPRYLIKTRGQQVTLSCSPISGHRSVSWYQQTPGQGLQFLFEYFSETQRNKGNFPGRFSGRQFSNSRSEMNVSTLELGDSALYLCASSPPQVGKLFFGSGTQLSVL.

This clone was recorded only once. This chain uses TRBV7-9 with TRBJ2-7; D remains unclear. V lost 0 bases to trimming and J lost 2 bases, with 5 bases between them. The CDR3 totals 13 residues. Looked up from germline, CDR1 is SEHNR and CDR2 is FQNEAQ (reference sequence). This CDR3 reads CASSLALAYEQYF. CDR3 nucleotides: TGTGCCAGCAGCTTAGCGCTAGCCTACGAGCAGTACTTC. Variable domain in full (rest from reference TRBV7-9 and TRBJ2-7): DTGVSQNPRHKITKRGQNVTFRCDPISEHNRLYWYRQTLGQGPEFLTYFQNEAQLEKSRLLSDRFSAERPKGSFSTLEIQRTEQGDSAMYLCASSLALAYEQYFGPGTRLTVT.

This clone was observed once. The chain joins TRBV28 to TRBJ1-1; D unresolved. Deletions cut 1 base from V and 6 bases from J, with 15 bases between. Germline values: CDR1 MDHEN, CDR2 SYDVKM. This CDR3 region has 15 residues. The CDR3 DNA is TGTGCCAGCAGTTTATTGGTGAGAGGAGGGTCTGAAGCTTTCTTT. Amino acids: CASSLLVRGGSEAFF.

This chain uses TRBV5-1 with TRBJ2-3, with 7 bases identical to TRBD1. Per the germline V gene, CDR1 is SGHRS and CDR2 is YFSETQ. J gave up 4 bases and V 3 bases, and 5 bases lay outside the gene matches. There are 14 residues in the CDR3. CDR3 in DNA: TGCGCCAGCAGCTCGCGGACAGGCGCAGATACGCAGTATTTT. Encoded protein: CASSSRTGADTQYF.